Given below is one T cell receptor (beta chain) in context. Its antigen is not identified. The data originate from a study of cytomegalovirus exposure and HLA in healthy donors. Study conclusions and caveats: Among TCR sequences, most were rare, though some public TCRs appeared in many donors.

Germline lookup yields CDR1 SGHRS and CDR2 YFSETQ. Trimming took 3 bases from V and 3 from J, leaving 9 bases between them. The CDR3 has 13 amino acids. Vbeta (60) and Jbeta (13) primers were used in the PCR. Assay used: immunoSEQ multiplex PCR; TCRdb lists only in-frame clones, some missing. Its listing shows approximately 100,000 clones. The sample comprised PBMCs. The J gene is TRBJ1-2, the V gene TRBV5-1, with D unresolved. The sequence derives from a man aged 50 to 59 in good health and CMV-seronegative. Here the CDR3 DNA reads TGCGCCAGCAGCTCCGGCAGGCACTATGGCTACACCTTC. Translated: CASSSGRHYGYTF.